This TCR beta chain was sequenced during a study of shared clonotypes between healthy human individuals. In the study overall: The donor group consisted of two women and a few men, aged 18 to 49. Study findings and constraints: Specimens sampled were limited to blood, with tissue repertoires likely differing.

Of note for this clone: Its specificity is unknown.

Splitting the CD4+ cells yielded a CD45RA+ naive subset and a CD45RA-negative memory subset. The repertoire was sequenced with immunoSEQ multiplex PCR; TCRdb's copy has only in-frame clones and lacks some. The sample yields roughly 1,600,000 clones, 98% seen once. Sequenced input: naive CD4+ T cells sorted from blood. Subset reported: CD45RA+ positively selected. This TCR was sampled from a man aged 25-45 years in good health.

The CDR3 is CASSLPGLAKNIQYF. The CDR3 nucleotides read TGTGCCAGCAGCTTACCGGGACTAGCCAAAAACATTCAGTACTTC. The chain carries TRBV7-9 and TRBJ2-4, with TRBD2 as a possible D gene (6 bases). The germline gives CDR1 SEHNR, CDR2 FQNEAQ (reference sequence). The CDR3 runs to 15 residues. The V and J ends lost 2 bases and 0 bases respectively, with 8 bases between them. Together with reference TRBV7-9 and TRBJ2-4, the CDR3 gives the full variable domain: DTGVSQNPRHKITKRGQNVTFRCDPISEHNRLYWYRQTLGQGPEFLTYFQNEAQLEKSRLLSDRFSAERPKGSFSTLEIQRTEQGDSAMYLCASSLPGLAKNIQYFGAGTRLSVL.